Each of the 17 T cell receptor beta chains below was sequenced from the same sample in a study of Graves' ophthalmopathy and Graves' hyperthyroidism. The authors amplified TCR beta CDR3 regions from RNA transcripts. The authors performed first-round RT-PCR with HTBI primers and then a second-round multiplex PCR. TCRdb re-derived calls from the multiplex PCR reads in MiXCR, one entry per CDR3 protein. The sample includes around 1,000,000 distinct CDR3 sequences, around a third of them seen just once. Sequencing was performed on peripheral blood or thyroid tissue (not recorded which). The receptors were sampled from an adult man with Graves' hyperthyroidism.

The CDR3 DNA sequence: TGTGCCAGCAGTTACAACCGGGGGGGGGGTTCCGAGCAGTACTTC. The encoded protein is CASSYNRGGGSEQYF. The chain combines TRBV7-2 with TRBJ2-7; TRBD2 matches 8 bases. Germline values: CDR1 SGHTA, CDR2 FQGNSA. After removal of 6 bases from V and 6 bases from J, the junction contained 13 bases not matched to a gene. The CDR3 length is 15 residues. The full variable domain, its missing parts supplied by reference TRBV7-2 and TRBJ2-7, is GAGVSQSPSNKVTEKGKDVELRCDPISGHTALYWYRQSLGQGLEFLIYFQGNSAPDKSGLPSDRFSAERTGGSVSTLTIQRTQQEDSAVYLCASSYNRGGGSEQYFGPGTRLTVT.

This clonotype was observed a handful of times. The V gene is TRBV24-1, the J gene TRBJ1-2, with 7 bases fitting TRBD1. V dropped 3 bases and J dropped 4; count of bases not matched to a gene: 4. Germline V lookup: CDR1 KGHDR, CDR2 SFDVKD. This CDR3 region has 14 residues. This CDR3 reads CATSDPGGPYGYTF. Here the CDR3 DNA reads TGTGCCACCAGTGATCCAGGGGGGCCCTATGGCTACACCTTC.

This clonotype was seen repeatedly, ten times or more. The rearrangement links TRBV7-2 to TRBJ1-4; tentatively, D is TRBD1 (6 bases). Germline CDR1 and CDR2: SGHTA and FQGNSA. V lost 1 base and J 4 bases, leaving 10 bases between the germline ends. The length of the CDR3 is 15 residues. The CDR3, as DNA: TGTGCCAGCAGCTTAGGACAGGCGATTAATGAAAAACTGTTTTTT. Translating it yields CASSLGQAINEKLFF.

This clonotype occurred a few times. This chain uses TRBV27 with TRBJ1-2; weak D call: TRBD1 (6 bases). The V gene lost 11 bases and the J gene lost 4 bases, with 23 bases spanning the gap. Germline V gene lookup returns CDR1 MNHEY and CDR2 SMNVEV (reference sequence). The CDR3 runs to 15 residues. This chain's CDR3 is CACDWRGGSFYGYTF. CDR3 bases: TGTGCCTGCGATTGGAGGGGGGGATCCTTCTATGGCTACACCTTC.

This clonotype has a count of ten or more. The rearrangement uses TRBV27 and TRBJ2-2; 14 bases map to TRBD2. This CDR3 is built from 16 residues. Trimming at V came to 5 bases and at J to 7 bases, leaving 6 bases not matched to a gene. Germline CDR1 MNHEY, CDR2 SMNVEV (reference sequence). As DNA, the CDR3 is TGTGCCAGCAGTCCGGGACTAGCGGGGGCAGTCGGGGAGCTGTTTTTT. This encodes CASSPGLAGAVGELFF.

The genes are TRBV7-9 and TRBJ1-4; 10 bases agree with TRBD1. The junction had 7 bases not matched to a gene; V was cut back by 7 bases and J by 8 bases. The CDR3 length is 14 residues. Germline assignment: CDR1 SEHNR and CDR2 FQNEAQ (reference sequence). The CDR3: CASTLTGGREKLFF. The CDR3 DNA is TGTGCCAGCACCCTGACAGGGGGCAGAGAAAAACTGTTTTTT.

This clonotype was recorded many times. The V and J genes are TRBV14 and TRBJ2-7, with a tentative D call TRBD1 (7 bases). Trimming pared 3 bases from V and 4 bases from J, leaving 16 bases between. This CDR3 spans 15 amino acids. Per germline, CDR1 SGHDN and CDR2 FVKESK. CDR3 in DNA: TGTGCCAGCAGCCACGGGGGCAGGGGGAGGTACGAGCAGTACTTC. Translating gives CASSHGGRGRYEQYF.

The V gene is TRBV10-3, the J gene TRBJ2-6; 7 bases fit TRBD1. V gave up 6 bases and J gave up 2 bases; unmatched junction bases: 7. The CDR3 runs 16 residues. CDR1 ENHRY and CDR2 SYGVKD come from the germline V gene. The CDR3 nucleotides read TGTGCCATCAGACCGGGACAGAGTACTGGGGCCAACGTCCTGACTTTC. This translates into CAIRPGQSTGANVLTF.

In this sample, this clonotype turned up many times. The J gene is TRBJ1-2, the V gene TRBV12-3 or TRBV12-4; TRBD1 might be the D (5 bases). Between the trimmed V and J ends, which lost 5 bases and 13 bases, there was a span of 11 bases. The CDR3 extends over 10 amino acids. The CDR3 DNA is TGTGCCAGCAGTGGAGGACAAATCACCTTC. Its translation: CASSGGQITF.

There are many counts of this clonotype. This chain connects TRBV25-1 to TRBJ2-7; the D gene is possibly TRBD1 (6 bases). Germline lookup yields CDR1 MGHDK and CDR2 SYGVNS. The V gene lost 6 bases and the J gene lost 3 bases, with 15 bases spanning the gap. CDR3 length equals 14 residues. The CDR3 DNA follows: TGTGCCAGCAGCGTAGGGGACACTTACTACGAGCAGTACTTC. Its translation: CASSVGDTYYEQYF.

This clonotype was recorded a few times. The rearrangement links TRBV6-5 to TRBJ1-2, with no clear D. CDR1 is MNHEY and CDR2 is SVGAGI in the germline V gene. The CDR3 is 14 residues long. V was shortened by 4 bases and J by 2 bases, with 11 bases between the two germline ends. CDR3 in amino acids: CASSLFGGNYGYTF. In DNA form, the CDR3 reads TGTGCCAGCAGTTTATTTGGCGGAAACTATGGCTACACCTTC.

J is TRBJ2-5 and V is TRBV12-3 or TRBV12-4; a possible D gene is TRBD2 (6 bases). The V end lost 2 bases, the J end lost 5 bases, and 15 bases lay between the germline ends. This CDR3 spans 15 amino acids. This CDR3 is CASSLPAGSLETQYF. The CDR3, as DNA: TGTGCCAGCAGTTTACCCGCCGGGAGTTTGGAGACCCAGTACTTC.

V usage is TRBV2 and J usage is TRBJ2-7; D is tentatively TRBD1 or TRBD2 (5 bases each). CDR1 and CDR2 (germline): SNHLY, FYNNEI. V was clipped by 0 bases and J by 3 bases, with 9 bases between them. The CDR3 extends over 14 amino acids. The CDR3 nucleotides read TGTGCCAGCAGTGAAGCGGGGGACGGCTACGAGCAGTACTTC. It translates to CASSEAGDGYEQYF. The variable domain in full, with the rest retrieved from reference TRBV2 and TRBJ2-7, is EPEVTQTPSHQVTQMGQEVILRCVPISNHLYFYWYRQILGQKVEFLVSFYNNEISEKSEIFDDQFSVERPDGSNFTLKIRSTKLEDSAMYFCASSEAGDGYEQYFGPGTRLTVT.

This clonotype turned up a few times. The chain carries TRBV4-3 and TRBJ2-5; tentative D call: TRBD1 (6 bases). Germline-derived CDR1 and CDR2 are LGHNA and YSLEER. V was trimmed by 4 bases and J by 2 bases, leaving 11 bases between them. The CDR3 spans 14 residues. The CDR3 bases are TGCGCCAGCAGCCGGACACAGGGACAAGAGACCCAGTACTTC. Translated, it gives CASSRTQGQETQYF.

The V gene is TRBV29-1, the J gene TRBJ2-3; 7 nucleotides agree with TRBD2. The CDR3 consists of 15 residues. The V gene's germline CDR1 is SQVTM and CDR2 ANQGSEA. V was pared by 4 bases and J by 4 bases, with 11 bases of the junction left unmatched. CDR3 region: CSVVRGRALADTQYF. The CDR3 nucleotides are TGCAGCGTTGTCCGTGGGAGGGCCCTGGCAGATACGCAGTATTTT.

As concerns this clonotype: A much bigger clone sits one base away, suggesting this may be a read error. The chain couples TRBV2 to TRBJ1-1, with TRBD1 matching 7 bases. The V gene's germline CDR1 is SNHLY and CDR2 FYNNEI. Trimming cost V 6 bases and J 4 bases; bases outside gene matches: 8. The CDR3 contains 14 residues. CDR3 sequence (DNA): TGTGCCAGCAGAGGGCTGAGGGGGCTCACTGAAGCTTTCTTT. Translation gives CASRGLRGLTEAFF.

This clonotype was picked up many times. This chain connects TRBV7-2 to TRBJ2-7; 8 nucleotides agree with TRBD2. Germline CDR1 SGHTA, CDR2 FQGNSA. V was clipped by 1 base and J by 2 bases; unmatched bases: 4. This CDR3 is 15 amino acids long. Written as DNA, the CDR3 is TGTGCCAGCAGCTTAGACAGCGGGGGACCCTACGAGCAGTACTTC. Amino acid sequence: CASSLDSGGPYEQYF.